This entry is about one T cell receptor (beta chain). The record originates from a study of blood T cell repertoires in COVID-19. Study at large: Samples came from the United States, Italy and Spain, spanning acute and convalescent COVID-19. Nucleic acid was either cDNA or gDNA, and it came from T cells, B-cell-depleted T cells, or PBMCs.

Authors' processing steps: Reference gene primer amplification yielded estimated nucleated cell counts. Assay: immunoSEQ multiplex PCR; the TCRdb copy retains only in-frame clones and omits some. V and J calls and clone size are copied from that table; D and trimming were computed from the DNA. The profile shows roughly 93,000 clones, 81% of them singletons. This TCR derives from an elderly woman with acute or convalescent COVID-19. The source material was peripheral blood.

As DNA, the CDR3 is TGTGCCAGCAGCCAACTCCCCGGGGTTCTCTCTGGAAACACCATATATTTT. Translating it yields CASSQLPGVLSGNTIYF. The chain carries TRBV3-1 (or the pseudogene TRBV3-2) and TRBJ1-3; D remains unclear. Trimming shortened V by 2 bases and J by 0 bases, and 14 bases separated the two germline ends. The CDR3 totals 17 residues. Germline V gives CDR1 LGHDT, CDR2 YNNKEL (reference sequence).